This TCR beta chain was found in a study of monozygotic twins with inflammatory bowel disease. With regard to this clonotype: What it binds is unknown.

This CDR3 region has 14 residues. The V gene's germline CDR1 is KGHSH and CDR2 LQKENI. General study points: Relative to healthy twins, IBD patients had fewer clonotypes in common with others, a gap that was especially apparent with disease activity.

TCRdb re-called the 5' RACE reads; every CDR3 protein appears as one record, without DNA. This sample's table reports approximately 330,000 distinct CDR3 sequences. The V gene is TRBV18, the J gene TRBJ2-5; there is no DNA to check the TCRdb D call of TRBD1. Sequenced material: blood. This TCR was recovered from a human donor with ulcerative colitis or Crohn's disease, or a healthy co-twin of an affected twin (not recorded which). CDR3: CASSPRPGPETQYF. Together with reference TRBV18 and TRBJ2-5, the CDR3 gives the full variable domain: NAGVMQNPRHLVRRRGQEARLRCSPMKGHSHVYWYRQLPEEGLKFMVYLQKENIIDESGMPKERFSAEFPKEGPSILRIQQVVRGDSAAYFCASSPRPGPETQYFGPGTRLLVL.